The 13 T cell receptor beta chains in this list originate from one sample, sequenced in a study of T cells in Graves' hyperthyroidism and ophthalmopathy. The TCR beta CDR3 regions underwent amplification using RNA transcripts as the source. During a first-round RT-PCR of the TCR CDR3, the HTBI primer set was used. TCRdb re-called the multiplex PCR reads with MiXCR, one entry per CDR3 protein. The repertoire consists of under 700,000 distinct CDR3 sequences, with more than 45% occurring once and the leading ten covering about 8.2%. Sequencing was carried out using peripheral blood or thyroid tissue (not recorded which). These receptors all come from a woman aged 18-30 years with Graves' hyperthyroidism.

This clonotype was seen many times. The DNA for the CDR3 is TGTGCCAGCAGTGTACTCGGGAGCGGGGAGCTGTTTTTT. This codes for CASSVLGSGELFF. The rearrangement joins TRBV2 to TRBJ2-2; TRBD2 is a possible D gene (6 bases). The CDR3 is made up of 13 amino acids. Per the germline V gene, CDR1 is SNHLY and CDR2 is FYNNEI. V was pared by 4 bases and J by 7 bases, with 10 bases between.

This clonotype was counted a single time. DNA for the CDR3: TGCAGTGCCCGGGACATATATTTT. Protein: CSARDIYF. This sequence joins TRBV20-1 and TRBJ1-3; D call uncertain. The CDR3 is 8 residues long. V lost 6 bases and J 12 bases, leaving 6 bases between the germline ends. Germline CDR1 is DFQATT and CDR2 is SNEGSKA (reference sequence).

About this clonotype itself: This is likely a read error, given that the CDR3 carries no conserved phenylalanine or tryptophan at its end. The DNA is left out, because the CDR3 cannot be placed on it with certainty; the CDR3 is given as TCRdb lists it. CDR3 residues: CASSVGLV. This chain links TRBV2 with TRBJ1-4. Per the germline V gene, CDR1 is SNHLY and CDR2 is FYNNEI. The CDR3 numbers 8 amino acids, ends counted.

J is TRBJ2-7 and V is TRBV11-2; no definite D call. CDR1 and CDR2 from the germline V gene are SGHAT and FQNNGV. V lost 3 bases, J lost 2 bases, and 8 bases lay in between. The CDR3 loop spans 13 amino acids. The chain's CDR3 is CASSFAATYEQYF. CDR3 nucleotides: TGTGCCAGCAGCTTCGCAGCTACCTACGAGCAGTACTTC.

The chain couples TRBV20-1 to TRBJ2-7; a possible D gene is TRBD2 (6 bases). Germline loops: CDR1 DFQATT, CDR2 SNEGSKA (reference sequence). Deletions cut 3 bases from V and 0 bases from J, with 18 bases between. The length of the CDR3 is 16 residues. This CDR3 is CSARADLASSSYEQYF. The CDR3 DNA reads TGCAGTGCTAGGGCCGATCTAGCGTCGAGCTCCTACGAGCAGTACTTC.

As concerns this clonotype: Lacking the conserved final phenylalanine or tryptophan, this CDR3 likely reflects a read error. The chain employs TRBV20-1 and TRBJ1-5, with 7 bases aligning to TRBD1. V trimming: 3 bases; J trimming: 4 bases; junction bases outside the gene matches: 3. Germline assignment: CDR1 DFQATT and CDR2 SNEGSKA (reference sequence). The CDR3 is made up of 13 amino acids. The CDR3 DNA is TGCAGTGCTAGGGGGGACAGAAATCAGCCCCAGCATTCT. This encodes CSARGDRNQPQHS.

This clonotype has a handful of counts. The V gene is TRBV6-5, the J gene TRBJ1-5; D gene ambiguous. CDR3 length: 12 amino acids. The V gene's germline CDR1 is MNHEY and CDR2 SVGAGI. Trimming pared 2 bases from V and 5 bases from J, leaving 4 bases between. CDR3 nucleotides: TGTGCCAGCAGTTACATCGATCAGCCCCAGCATTTT. This translates into CASSYIDQPQHF.

For this clonotype: In this CDR3 the conserved last residue, phenylalanine or tryptophan, is missing, so a read error is likely. The limits of the CDR3 on the DNA are not certain, so only TCRdb's listed CDR3 is given. The genes are TRBV7-9 and TRBJ2-5; the table's TRBD2 call for D was not verified on the DNA. From its first to its last residue, the CDR3 has 9 amino acids. Germline CDR1 and CDR2: SEHNR and FQNEAQ (reference sequence). This CDR3 is CASSPTGTS.

Concerning this clonotype: A much larger clone sits a single nucleotide away, making a read error possible. J is TRBJ1-6 and V is TRBV2; D remains unclear. Germline V lookup: CDR1 SNHLY, CDR2 FYNNEI. The V and J ends lost 7 bases and 7 bases respectively, with 17 bases between them. The length of the CDR3 is 15 residues. This chain's CDR3 is CASTTRWIPNSPLHF. The CDR3 DNA reads TGTGCCAGCACTACGCGTTGGATCCCAAATTCACCCCTCCACTTT.

This clonotype was counted at least ten times. J is TRBJ1-3 and V is TRBV7-9; D uncertain. The CDR3 contains 13 residues. Trimming cost V 4 bases and J 7 bases, with 11 bases left between them. Germline CDR1 reads SEHNR; CDR2 reads FQNEAQ (reference sequence). The CDR3 loop is CASSSPSGNTIYF. The DNA of the CDR3 is TGTGCCAGCAGCTCCCCGTCCGGGAACACCATATATTTT. Full variable domain (remainder filled in from reference TRBV7-9 and TRBJ1-3): DTGVSQNPRHKITKRGQNVTFRCDPISEHNRLYWYRQTLGQGPEFLTYFQNEAQLEKSRLLSDRFSAERPKGSFSTLEIQRTEQGDSAMYLCASSSPSGNTIYFGEGSWLTVV.

Turning to this clonotype: A much larger clone lies one base from this, so it may be a read error. The chain combines TRBV10-3 with TRBJ1-4; 10 bases are shared with TRBD1. Germline values: CDR1 ENHRY, CDR2 SYGVKD. CDR3 size: 15 residues. The CDR3 bases are TGTGCCAGCAGTGAATTTGGGACAGGGGATGAAGAACTGTTTTTT. Translation gives CASSEFGTGDEELFF.

In its sample, this clonotype was seen a few times. The chain employs TRBV7-2 and TRBJ1-5; 7 bases match TRBD1. The CDR3 runs to 14 residues. Germline loops: CDR1 SGHTA, CDR2 FQGNSA. V was clipped by 3 bases and J by 7 bases; unmatched bases: 6. The CDR3: CASSLKGARQPQHF. CDR3 coding DNA: TGTGCCAGCAGCTTGAAGGGGGCGAGGCAGCCCCAGCATTTT.

The V call is TRBV2, the J call TRBJ2-3, with no clear D. Trimming took 7 bases from V and 6 from J, leaving 8 bases between them. The CDR3 has 11 amino acids. Germline assignment: CDR1 SNHLY and CDR2 FYNNEI. CDR3 sequence reads: CASTQVDTQYF. Written as DNA, the CDR3 is TGTGCCAGCACTCAAGTGGATACGCAGTATTTT.